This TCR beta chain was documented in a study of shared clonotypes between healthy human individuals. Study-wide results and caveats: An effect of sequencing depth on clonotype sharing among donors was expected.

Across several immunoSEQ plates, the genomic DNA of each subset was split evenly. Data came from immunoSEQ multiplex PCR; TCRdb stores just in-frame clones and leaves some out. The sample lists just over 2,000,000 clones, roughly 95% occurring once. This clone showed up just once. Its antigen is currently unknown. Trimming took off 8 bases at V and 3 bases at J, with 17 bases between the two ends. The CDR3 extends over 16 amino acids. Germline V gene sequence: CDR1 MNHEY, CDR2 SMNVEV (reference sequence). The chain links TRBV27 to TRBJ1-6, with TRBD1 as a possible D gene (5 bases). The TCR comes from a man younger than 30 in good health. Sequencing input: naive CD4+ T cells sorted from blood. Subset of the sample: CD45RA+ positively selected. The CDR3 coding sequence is TGTGCCAGCCGTTGGGATCAGGGAAACTATAATTCACCCCTCCACTTT. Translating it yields CASRWDQGNYNSPLHF.